This TCR beta chain was profiled in a study of neoadjuvant anti-PD-1 for oral cavity cancer. For the study at large: Around day 43, patients without progression received a fourth nivolumab dose before surgery.

Study outcomes and limitations: Post-nivolumab, blood T cell clonality was significantly elevated in non-responders.

Blood cells were analyzed directly, without culture or expansion. This clone showed up just once. Its matching antigen is unknown. Six replicates per PBMC sample, mostly from around 500 ng of genomic DNA. Sequencing used immunoSEQ multiplex PCR; TCRdb keeps in-frame clones, though not all of them. The sample shows some 17,000 clones, approximately 60% of them seen only once. The sample here was PBMCs, taken before nivolumab (anti-PD-1) treatment. The receptor was derived from a person aged 35-79 years with oral cavity squamous cell carcinoma.

In nucleotides, the CDR3 is TGTGCCAGCAGTCGCGGACTAGTACCAGATACGCAGTATTTT. This sequence encodes CASSRGLVPDTQYF. The V call is TRBV6-5, the J call TRBJ2-3; 7 positions agree with TRBD2. Germline lookup yields CDR1 MNHEY and CDR2 SVGAGI. The CDR3 is made up of 14 amino acids. The ends lost 5 bases at V and 4 bases at J; junction bases unmatched: 6.